This T cell receptor (beta chain) was profiled in a study of blood T cell repertoires in COVID-19. Study as a whole: The origin of the acute and convalescent COVID-19 samples was the United States, Italy and Spain.

The ends lost 2 bases at V and 0 bases at J; junction bases unmatched: 12. This CDR3 has 18 residues. Germline CDR1 MNHNS, CDR2 SASEGT. Original analysis: Amplification of reference gene primers provided the estimated nucleated cell counts. The assay was immunoSEQ multiplex PCR, and TCRdb's table has in-frame clones only and misses some. V and J calls plus clone size are reproduced from that table; the DNA served to infer D and trimming. The repertoire holds some 290,000 clones, with roughly nine tenths as singletons. The chain combines TRBV6-1 with TRBJ2-7, with 8 bases aligning to TRBD1. The origin of this receptor is a woman in her twenties or thirties who had been exposed to COVID-19. The sequenced sample consisted of PBMCs or T cells enriched from blood (not recorded which). CDR3 sequence: CASSEWYTGGTPSYEQYF. Here the CDR3 DNA reads TGTGCCAGCAGTGAATGGTATACAGGGGGTACTCCCTCCTACGAGCAGTACTTC.